Listed here are 32 T cell receptor beta chains from one sample, sequenced in a study of cytomegalovirus exposure and HLA in healthy donors. The study ran its PCR with 60 Vbeta and 13 Jbeta primers. Assay used: immunoSEQ multiplex PCR; TCRdb lists only in-frame clones, some missing. The sample records roughly 130,000 clones, approximately 80% being singletons. Sequences were obtained from PBMCs. These receptors came from a man between 40 and 49 years old in good health and CMV-seronegative.

This clone was recorded only once. V is TRBV18 and J is TRBJ2-5; 8 nucleotides agree with TRBD1. The CDR3 consists of 15 residues. V lost 3 bases to trimming and J lost 5 bases; unmatched junction nucleotides: 8. In germline, CDR1 is KGHSH, CDR2 LQKENI. The CDR3 DNA reads TGTGCCAGCTCACCCCCCGCAGGGGGCCGGGAGACCCAGTACTTC. Protein sequence: CASSPPAGGRETQYF.

This clone was seen only a few times. Other nucleotide sequences in the sample specify the same CDR3. The chain has TRBV5-1 and TRBJ2-5; 7 nucleotides agree with TRBD2. This CDR3 region has 12 residues. J gave up 5 bases and V 5 bases, and 3 bases lay outside the gene matches. Germline CDR1 and CDR2: SGHRS and YFSETQ. The CDR3 loop is CASREGGETQYF. The DNA for the CDR3 is TGCGCCAGCAGGGAGGGAGGGGAGACCCAGTACTTC.

This clone turned up a few times. The chain couples TRBV30 to TRBJ1-1; 7 bases align to TRBD1. This CDR3 region has 12 residues. Trimming removed 1 base from V and 4 bases from J; junction bases left unmatched: 0. The V gene's germline CDR1 is GTSNPN and CDR2 SVGIG (reference sequence). The CDR3 bases are TGTGCCTGGAGTGGACAGGGCACTGAAGCTTTCTTT. Protein: CAWSGQGTEAFF.

The chain recombines TRBV30 with TRBJ2-7; 8 nucleotides line up with TRBD1. The CDR3 sequence is 15 residues long. Germline V gene lookup returns CDR1 GTSNPN and CDR2 SVGIG (reference sequence). V dropped 2 bases and J dropped 0; count of bases not matched to a gene: 6. CDR3 residues: CAWSPPDRVSYEQYF. The CDR3 bases are TGTGCCTGGAGTCCACCGGACAGGGTCTCCTACGAGCAGTACTTC.

The chain links TRBV6-1 to TRBJ2-1; 8 positions agree with TRBD2. V was clipped by 5 bases and J by 4 bases; unmatched bases: 7. Germline values: CDR1 MNHNS, CDR2 SASEGT. The CDR3 contains 15 residues. CDR3 sequence (DNA): TGTGCCAGCAGTACCGGGGGGGCCGGGTACAATGAGCAGTTCTTC. Amino acids: CASSTGGAGYNEQFF.

This rearrangement joins TRBV27 to TRBJ1-6; 7 bases fit TRBD1. Germline CDR1 and CDR2: MNHEY and SMNVEV (reference sequence). After removal of 6 bases from V and 6 bases from J, the junction contained 5 bases not matched to a gene. This CDR3 spans 14 amino acids. CDR3 DNA sequence: TGTGCCAGCAGGTGGGACAGACCTAATTCACCCCTCCACTTT. It codes for CASRWDRPNSPLHF.

This rearrangement joins TRBV28 to TRBJ1-5; the match to TRBD1 covers 7 bases. The V segment lost 3 bases and the J segment 4 bases; nucleotides outside the gene matches: 9. The CDR3 has 16 amino acids. Germline-derived CDR1 and CDR2 are MDHEN and SYDVKM. The CDR3 here is CASSFGHRGRNQPQHF. CDR3 DNA: TGTGCCAGCAGTTTCGGTCACAGGGGCCGAAATCAGCCCCAGCATTTT.

V and J are TRBV4-1 and TRBJ1-1, with D hard to call. Germline loops: CDR1 MGHRA, CDR2 YSYEKL. Between the trimmed V and J ends, which lost 2 bases and 6 bases, there was a span of 10 bases. The CDR3 is 13 amino acids. The CDR3 protein is CASSQFGLAEAFF. Written as DNA, the CDR3 is TGCGCCAGCAGCCAATTCGGGTTGGCTGAAGCTTTCTTT.

The chain has TRBV10-3 and TRBJ2-3, with D possibly TRBD2 on 5 matching bases. The CDR3 is 15 residues long. Per the germline V gene, CDR1 is ENHRY and CDR2 is SYGVKD. The V gene lost 0 bases and the J gene lost 2 bases, with 9 bases spanning the gap. CDR3 nucleotide sequence: TGTGCCATCAGTGAGTCTATGGGAGTCACAGATACGCAGTATTTT. Its translation is CAISESMGVTDTQYF.

The chain combines TRBV5-4 with TRBJ2-7, with TRBD1 matching 8 bases. The germline V gene encodes CDR1 SGHNT and CDR2 YYREEE (reference sequence). Trimming removed 0 bases from V and 0 bases from J; junction bases left unmatched: 2. The CDR3 has 15 residues. CDR3 DNA: TGTGCCAGCAGCTTGGGGGGGACAGGCTCCTACGAGCAGTACTTC. It translates to CASSLGGTGSYEQYF.

This clone was observed once. CDR3 region: CASSTTGSDVGSPLHF. CDR3 nucleotides: TGTGCCAGTAGTACAACAGGGTCTGACGTGGGTTCACCCCTCCACTTT. This chain links TRBV19 with TRBJ1-6; D is possibly TRBD1 (6 bases). The germline V gene encodes CDR1 LNHDA and CDR2 SQIVND (reference sequence). V dropped 4 bases and J dropped 9 bases, with 19 bases sitting between them. The CDR3 consists of 16 residues.

This clone was picked up a small number of times. The chain carries TRBV27 and TRBJ2-7; 10 bases map to TRBD1. Germline V gene sequence: CDR1 MNHEY, CDR2 SMNVEV (reference sequence). Trimming at V came to 2 bases and at J to 4 bases, leaving 5 bases not matched to a gene. The CDR3 has 15 amino acids. CDR3 bases: TGTGCCAGCAGTTTACAAGACAGGGGGCCTTACGAGCAGTACTTC. This sequence encodes CASSLQDRGPYEQYF.

The chain employs TRBV11-2 and TRBJ1-1; 7 bases are a match to TRBD1. CDR1 and CDR2 (germline): SGHAT, FQNNGV. The length of the CDR3 is 13 residues. The junction had 1 base not matched to a gene; V was cut back by 1 base and J by 5 bases. This chain's CDR3 is CASSLVQGTEAFF. The CDR3 region has the DNA TGTGCCAGCAGCTTAGTACAGGGGACTGAAGCTTTCTTT.

This clone was picked up a small number of times. The chain uses TRBV7-8 and TRBJ2-7, with TRBD1 identical over 7 bases. CDR3 length: 15 residues. Germline CDR1 and CDR2: SGHVS and FQNEAQ. Losses at the gene ends were 3 bases for V and 0 bases for J; bases not matched to a gene: 5. The CDR3 reads CASSLGQGVSYEQYF. DNA of the CDR3: TGTGCCAGCAGCTTGGGGCAGGGGGTCTCCTACGAGCAGTACTTC.

The chain has TRBV28 and TRBJ1-4; D unclear. Germline V CDR1 and CDR2: MDHEN, SYDVKM. CDR3 size: 14 residues. Deletions cut 7 bases from V and 5 bases from J, with 14 bases between. The DNA for the CDR3 is TGTGCCAGCAATATTTACGGGAAGAATGAAAAACTGTTTTTT. It encodes CASNIYGKNEKLFF.

This chain connects TRBV28 to TRBJ2-1; 12 nucleotides align to TRBD2. This CDR3 spans 16 amino acids. Germline values: CDR1 MDHEN, CDR2 SYDVKM. J was trimmed by 4 bases and V by 4 bases; bases with no gene match: 5. The CDR3 region is CASSYRGLAGYNEQFF. CDR3 sequence (DNA): TGTGCCAGCAGTTACCGCGGACTAGCGGGGTACAATGAGCAGTTCTTC.

In nucleotides, the CDR3 is TGCGCCAGCAGTGGCGGCAGGGACACCGGGGAGCTGTTTTTT. It codes for CASSGGRDTGELFF. The chain recombines TRBV5-1 with TRBJ2-2, with a possible D match to TRBD1 (5 bases). The V gene's germline CDR1 is SGHRS and CDR2 YFSETQ. The CDR3 covers 14 residues. The V gene lost 5 bases and the J gene lost 3 bases, with 11 bases spanning the gap.

J is TRBJ2-5 and V is TRBV5-1; D gene uncertain. The CDR3 consists of 12 residues. The germline V and J ends were trimmed by 3 bases and 2 bases, with 5 bases remaining between them. Germline CDR1 is SGHRS and CDR2 is YFSETQ. The CDR3 DNA reads as TGCGCCAGCAGCTGGAGTCAAGAGACCCAGTACTTC. Translated, it gives CASSWSQETQYF.

The table lists this clone with a count of one. The rearrangement uses TRBV6-5 and TRBJ2-2; TRBD1 matches at 7 bases. From germline, CDR1 is MNHEY and CDR2 SVGAGI. This CDR3 has 15 amino acids. The V and J ends lost 7 bases and 0 bases, in that order; junction bases with no gene match: 5. CDR3 sequence: CASNTGTANTGELFF. The CDR3, as DNA: TGTGCCAGCAACACCGGGACAGCGAACACCGGGGAGCTGTTTTTT.

The sample holds one count of this clone. The DNA of the CDR3 is TGCAGCGTTGAAGATCTTATGGGGGCAGATCACACAGATACGCAGTATTTT. It encodes CSVEDLMGADHTDTQYF. V gene TRBV29-1 combines with J gene TRBJ2-3; possible D gene TRBD1, 6 bases. Trimming pared 0 bases from V and 2 bases from J, leaving 18 bases between. The CDR3 spans 17 residues. From germline, CDR1 is SQVTM and CDR2 ANQGSEA.

The V and J genes are TRBV29-1 and TRBJ2-2; D is possibly TRBD1 (6 bases). This CDR3 comprises 15 residues. The V end was cut by 4 bases, the J end by 2 bases, with 14 bases between. The germline V gene has CDR1 SQVTM and CDR2 ANQGSEA. The CDR3 is CSVAPRGLNTGELFF. CDR3 DNA: TGCAGCGTTGCCCCCAGGGGCCTAAACACCGGGGAGCTGTTTTTT.

This clone was detected only a few times. The chain's CDR3 is CASSRQGASEAFF. The CDR3 coding sequence is TGTGCCAGCAGCCGCCAGGGGGCTAGTGAAGCTTTCTTT. The V and J genes are TRBV6-5 and TRBJ1-1, with 8 bases identical to TRBD1. CDR3 length: 13 amino acids. CDR1 is MNHEY, CDR2 SVGAGI, per germline. V shed 6 bases and J 7 bases; nucleotides not matched to a gene: 7.

This sequence joins TRBV30 and TRBJ1-2; TRBD1 matches 10 bases. This CDR3 region has 14 residues. The germline V gene has CDR1 GTSNPN and CDR2 SVGIG (reference sequence). The J segment lost 7 bases and the V segment lost 0 bases, leaving 5 bases of the junction unmatched. CDR3 bases: TGTGCCTGGAGTGTCGGGACAGGGGCCCCTGGCTACACCTTC. Translating it yields CAWSVGTGAPGYTF.

The chain joins TRBV18 to TRBJ1-1; D call uncertain. The V gene's germline CDR1 is KGHSH and CDR2 LQKENI. This CDR3 spans 14 amino acids. V lost 6 bases and J 2 bases, leaving 13 bases between the germline ends. DNA for the CDR3: TGTGCCAGCTCCCCGCAATCGACTAACACTGAAGCTTTCTTT. It encodes CASSPQSTNTEAFF.

This clone has more than one count but fewer than ten. The V and J genes are TRBV5-4 and TRBJ1-1; 10 nucleotides agree with TRBD1. CDR1 is SGHNT, CDR2 YYREEE, per germline (reference sequence). The trim removed 0 bases at V and 4 bases at J, leaving 3 bases unmatched. The CDR3 spans 15 residues. The CDR3: CASSLGGTGVTEAFF. The CDR3 nucleotides are TGTGCCAGCAGCTTGGGGGGGACAGGGGTCACTGAAGCTTTCTTT.

This clone has only a few counts. This sequence joins TRBV2 and TRBJ2-2; D not resolved. The CDR3 is made up of 14 amino acids. Germline loops: CDR1 SNHLY, CDR2 FYNNEI. Trimming stripped 0 bases from V and 5 bases from J, with 7 bases between. The CDR3 DNA is TGTGCCAGCAGTGAAGCCAGACAAACCGGGGAGCTGTTTTTT. Its translation: CASSEARQTGELFF.

The rearrangement links TRBV2 to TRBJ2-5; perhaps TRBD2 as D (6 bases). Germline V gene lookup returns CDR1 SNHLY and CDR2 FYNNEI. Trimming pared 8 bases from V and 2 bases from J, leaving 21 bases between. The CDR3 runs to 16 residues. CDR3 region: CASSGSAGKGQETQYF. CDR3 nucleotide sequence: TGTGCCAGCTCAGGTTCCGCGGGGAAGGGGCAAGAGACCCAGTACTTC.

The V call is TRBV6-6, the J call TRBJ2-1, with 10 bases lining up with TRBD1. This CDR3 comprises 15 residues. The V gene's germline CDR1 is MNHNY and CDR2 SVGAGI (reference sequence). Trimming at V came to 6 bases and at J to 2 bases, leaving 4 bases not matched to a gene. CDR3 in amino acids: CASSRQGAAYNEQFF. The CDR3, as DNA: TGTGCCAGCAGCAGACAGGGGGCGGCCTACAATGAGCAGTTCTTC.

This rearrangement joins TRBV7-3 to TRBJ1-3; TRBD1 matches 7 bases. V was clipped by 1 base and J by 7 bases; unmatched bases: 10. Germline loops: CDR1 SGHTA, CDR2 FQGTGA. CDR3 length equals 16 residues. The CDR3 is CASSLKGAGGWNTIYF. The CDR3 DNA reads as TGTGCCAGCAGCTTAAAGGGGGCAGGGGGTTGGAACACCATATATTTT.

V is TRBV6-5 and J is TRBJ1-4, with D perhaps matching TRBD1 (6 bases). This CDR3 has 14 residues. Between the trimmed V and J ends, which lost 7 bases and 0 bases, there was a span of 9 bases. Germline assignment: CDR1 MNHEY and CDR2 SVGAGI. CDR3 sequence (DNA): TGTGCCAGCAAGGGGGTTGCAACTAATGAAAAACTGTTTTTT. It yields the protein CASKGVATNEKLFF.

The chain employs TRBV19 and TRBJ1-4; TRBD1 might be the D (6 bases). Germline CDR1 and CDR2: LNHDA and SQIVND (reference sequence). The CDR3 runs to 14 residues. The V gene lost 8 bases and the J gene lost 4 bases, with 14 bases spanning the gap. CDR3 in amino acids: CASSSQGINEKLFF. The CDR3 DNA follows: TGTGCCAGTTCCTCACAGGGTATTAATGAAAAACTGTTTTTT.

The rearrangement joins TRBV18 to TRBJ2-5; 9 bases agree with TRBD2. This CDR3 is built from 15 residues. From germline, CDR1 is KGHSH and CDR2 LQKENI. V was pared by 2 bases and J by 5 bases, with 6 bases of the junction left unmatched. The CDR3 region has the DNA TGTGCCAGCTCACCAAGGGTAGCGGGAGAGGAGACCCAGTACTTC. Protein: CASSPRVAGEETQYF.